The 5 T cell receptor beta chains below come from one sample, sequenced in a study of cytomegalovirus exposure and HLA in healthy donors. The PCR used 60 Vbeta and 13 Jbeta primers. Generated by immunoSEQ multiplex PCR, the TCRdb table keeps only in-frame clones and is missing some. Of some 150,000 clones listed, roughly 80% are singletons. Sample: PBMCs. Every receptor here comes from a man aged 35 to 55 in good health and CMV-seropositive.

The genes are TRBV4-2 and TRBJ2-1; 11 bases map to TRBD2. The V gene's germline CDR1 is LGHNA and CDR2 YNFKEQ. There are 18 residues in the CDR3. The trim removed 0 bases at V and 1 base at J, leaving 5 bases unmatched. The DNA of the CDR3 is TGTGCCAGCAGCCAAGATCCCCTAGCGGGGGGATCCTACAATGAGCAGTTCTTC. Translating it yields CASSQDPLAGGSYNEQFF.

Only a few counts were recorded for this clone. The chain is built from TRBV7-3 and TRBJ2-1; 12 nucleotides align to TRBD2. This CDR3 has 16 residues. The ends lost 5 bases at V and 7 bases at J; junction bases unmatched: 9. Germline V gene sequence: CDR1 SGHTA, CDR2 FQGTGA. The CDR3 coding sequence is TGTGCCAGCAGCCCTTCACTAGCGGGAGGACTGAATGAGCAGTTCTTC. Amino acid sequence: CASSPSLAGGLNEQFF.

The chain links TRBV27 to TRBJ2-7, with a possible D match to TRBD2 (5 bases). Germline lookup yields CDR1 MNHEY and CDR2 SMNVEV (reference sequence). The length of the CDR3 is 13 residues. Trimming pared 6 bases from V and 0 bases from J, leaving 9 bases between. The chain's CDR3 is CASSRRPSYEQYF. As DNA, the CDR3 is TGTGCCAGCAGCAGGAGGCCCTCCTACGAGCAGTACTTC.

CDR3 bases: TGTGCCAGCAGCCCGGGGACTAGCGGGACAGAGCAGTACTTC. The encoded protein is CASSPGTSGTEQYF. The chain employs TRBV11-2 and TRBJ2-7, with 13 bases lining up with TRBD2. The CDR3 is 14 amino acids. CDR1 is SGHAT and CDR2 is FQNNGV in the germline V gene. V trimming: 5 bases; J trimming: 7 bases; junction bases outside the gene matches: 5.

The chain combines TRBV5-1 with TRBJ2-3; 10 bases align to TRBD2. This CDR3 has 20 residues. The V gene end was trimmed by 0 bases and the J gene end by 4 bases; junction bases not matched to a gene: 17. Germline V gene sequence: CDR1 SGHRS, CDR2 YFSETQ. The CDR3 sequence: CASSLARWSSGSTDADTQYF. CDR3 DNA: TGCGCCAGCAGCTTGGCGCGGTGGTCTAGCGGGAGTACGGATGCAGATACGCAGTATTTT.